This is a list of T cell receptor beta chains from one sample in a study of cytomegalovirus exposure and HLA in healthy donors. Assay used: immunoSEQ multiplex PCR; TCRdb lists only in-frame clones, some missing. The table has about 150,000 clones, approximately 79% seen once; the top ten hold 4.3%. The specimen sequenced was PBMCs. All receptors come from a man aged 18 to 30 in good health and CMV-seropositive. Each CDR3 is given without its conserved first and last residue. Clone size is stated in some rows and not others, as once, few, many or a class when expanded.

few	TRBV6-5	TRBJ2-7	ASSADEREQY
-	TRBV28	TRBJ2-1	ASTTGGDPYNEQF
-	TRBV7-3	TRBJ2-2	ASSRTGIGELF
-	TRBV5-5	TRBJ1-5	ASSSRQGGQPQH
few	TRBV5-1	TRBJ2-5	ASSLRETQY
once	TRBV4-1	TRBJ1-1	ASSHRVLNTEAF
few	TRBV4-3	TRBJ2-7	ASGHSGTSSYEQY
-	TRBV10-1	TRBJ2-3	ASSDPVGAPDTQY
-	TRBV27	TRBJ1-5	ASSFPGVGQPQH
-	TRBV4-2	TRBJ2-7	ASSYLTGLYEQY
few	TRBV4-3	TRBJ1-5	ASSQDIERGQPQH
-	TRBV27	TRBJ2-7	ASRRSGQTQMGGEQY
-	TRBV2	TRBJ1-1	ASSGDRNTEAF
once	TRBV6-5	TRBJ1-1	ASSYSEGFTEAF
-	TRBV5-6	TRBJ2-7	ASSLVGSSYEQY
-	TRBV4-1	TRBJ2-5	ASSPYAGGAVETQY
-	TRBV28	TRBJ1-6	ASSPNDRKNSPLH
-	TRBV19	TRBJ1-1	ASSIAGANTEAF
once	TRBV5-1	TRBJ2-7	ASSPFDRSLGQY
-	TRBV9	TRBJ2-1	ASSGLLAGAYNEQF
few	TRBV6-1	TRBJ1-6	ASSVSGGGSPLH
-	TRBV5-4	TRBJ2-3	ASWPGEAQDTQY
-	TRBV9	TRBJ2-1	ASSVGVGEWNEQF
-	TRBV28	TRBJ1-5	ASSPAQTGAGQPQH
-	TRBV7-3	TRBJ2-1	ASSLYSGLADNEQF
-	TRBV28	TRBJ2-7	ASSRGGQY
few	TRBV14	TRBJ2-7	ASSRSTGTGWYEQY